This record concerns one T cell receptor (beta chain) sequence. Its antigen is unidentified. J was trimmed by 7 bases and V by 0 bases; bases with no gene match: 5. The CDR3 runs 15 residues. CDR1 SGHRS and CDR2 YFSETQ come from the germline V gene. TCRdb keeps only in-frame clones here, not all; method: immunoSEQ multiplex PCR. Seen here are tens of thousands of clones, about 92% observed once, and the top ten hold 5.8%. These data are taken from a study of cytomegalovirus exposure and HLA in healthy donors. Study conclusions and caveats: The study designated 150 or so TCR beta chains cytomegalovirus-associated. In the roughly 130 validation repertoires, a later analysis found that first-cohort TCR clusters tended to co-occur. Most TCR sequences were uncommon, yet certain public TCRs appeared in many donors.

The donors were in the approximately 120-subject validation cohort; that cohort was separate from the roughly 620-subject first cohort. This TCR derives from a woman between 18 and 29 years old in good health and CMV-seronegative. The sample comprised PBMCs. The chain carries TRBV5-1 and TRBJ1-4; 8 nucleotides match TRBD1. CDR3 bases: TGCGCCAGCAGCTTGGCTCCCGGGACAGGTGAAAAACTGTTTTTT. Protein: CASSLAPGTGEKLFF.